These T cell receptor beta chains were read from a single sample in a study of cytomegalovirus exposure and HLA in healthy donors. Sequenced by immunoSEQ multiplex PCR; TCRdb stores in-frame clones only, minus some. The sample lists roughly 80,000 clones, approximately 61% occurring once. The sequenced material came from PBMCs. Receptors originate from a woman aged 45-65 years in good health and CMV-seropositive. Both conserved end residues are part of each CDR3. The D gene is left open where the match is weak. Clone size is not always given. Where it is, it says once, few, many or a class for expanded clones.

J gene	V gene	D gene	clone size	CDR3 DNA	CDR3 protein
TRBJ2-1	TRBV13	TRBD1	.	TGTGCCAGCAGCTTACGGACAGGGCTGGACATGAATGAGCAGTTCTTC	CASSLRTGLDMNEQFF
TRBJ2-4	TRBV7-9	.	once	TGTGCCAGCAGCTTAGGACTTGTGGACATTCAGTACTTC	CASSLGLVDIQYF
TRBJ2-5	TRBV19	.	.	TGTGCCAGTAGTATGAACAGACAAGAGACCCAGTACTTC	CASSMNRQETQYF
TRBJ1-1	TRBV2	.	.	TGTGCCAGCCAAACAGGGACCACTGAAGCTTTCTTT	CASQTGTTEAFF
TRBJ2-2	TRBV7-7	.	.	TGTGCTAGCAGCGCCGACAACTTCTGGAACACCGGGGAGCTGTTTTTT	CASSADNFWNTGELFF
TRBJ2-3	TRBV7-2	.	.	TGTGCCATCGTCGTCCGGGGGCAGTATTTT	CAIVVRGQYF
TRBJ1-3	TRBV29-1	.	once	TGCAGCGTTGCTGAGGGCAGTTACTCTGGAAACACCATATATTTT	CSVAEGSYSGNTIYF
TRBJ1-5	TRBV9	.	.	TGTGCCAGCAGCGTGAGCGGGACAAACAATCAGCCCCAGCATTTT	CASSVSGTNNQPQHF
TRBJ1-1	TRBV6-1	.	.	TGTGCCAGCAGCTCCACAGGGAGGAACACTGAAGCTTTCTTT	CASSSTGRNTEAFF
TRBJ1-1	TRBV15	.	.	TGTGCCACCAGCAGAACCAATGGGCCGACTGAAGCTTTCTTT	CATSRTNGPTEAFF
TRBJ2-3	TRBV27	TRBD1	.	TGTGCCAGCGCCGGCCGTCGCCCGGACAGGGGGCCCGATACGCAGTATTTT	CASAGRRPDRGPDTQYF
TRBJ1-3	TRBV9	TRBD1	.	TGTGCCAGCAGCGGGCACAGGGGTCCGGGAAACACCATATATTTT	CASSGHRGPGNTIYF
TRBJ2-3	TRBV5-6	.	.	TGTGCCAGCAGCTCCGGACGGAAGGGGTTGTCGACAGATACGCAGTATTTT	CASSSGRKGLSTDTQYF
TRBJ1-2	TRBV7-9	.	.	TGTGCCAGCAGCGCCGTGCCGCCCAGCGGTGGGTCTGGCTACACCTTC	CASSAVPPSGGSGYTF
TRBJ1-4	TRBV29-1	.	few	TGCAGCGTTGCAGGGGCTAATGAAAAACTGTTTTTT	CSVAGANEKLFF
TRBJ2-7	TRBV27	.	.	TGTGCCAGCACCGCCAAACGGGTCTACCCCTACGAGCAGTACTTC	CASTAKRVYPYEQYF
TRBJ2-1	TRBV5-1	.	once	TGCGCCAGCAGCTTGGTTTCTGGGACTAATGAGCAGTTCTTC	CASSLVSGTNEQFF
TRBJ2-1	TRBV6-5	.	.	TGTGCCAGCAGTTTGGGGGGAGGACCCTACAATGAGCAGTTCTTC	CASSLGGGPYNEQFF
TRBJ2-7	TRBV29-1	TRBD2	.	TGCAGCGTTGAGCTGCCTAGCGGGGGAACGATACGGTACGAGCAGTACTTC	CSVELPSGGTIRYEQYF
TRBJ2-1	TRBV10-3	TRBD1	.	TGTGCCATCAGTGGCCGGGACAGGGGAGACCATGAGCAGTTCTTC	CAISGRDRGDHEQFF
TRBJ2-6	TRBV7-2	.	.	TGTGCCAGCAGCTTAAGCGGGCTTGGGGCCAACGTCCTGACTTTC	CASSLSGLGANVLTF
TRBJ1-1	TRBV2	TRBD1	.	TGTGCCAGCAGAGGGGGCGCGAGCTCGAACACTGAAGCTTTCTTT	CASRGGASSNTEAFF
TRBJ1-5	TRBV30	TRBD1	.	TGTGCCTGGAGTGTAGGACAGGGAAGCGAGCCCCAGCATTTT	CAWSVGQGSEPQHF
TRBJ2-1	TRBV4-1	.	.	TGCGCCAGCAGCCAAGGGGGGCTAGAATCCTCCTACAATGAGCAGTTCTTC	CASSQGGLESSYNEQFF
TRBJ2-3	TRBV27	.	.	TGTGCCAGCAGACTATACGAAACTAGCACAGATACGCAGTATTTT	CASRLYETSTDTQYF
TRBJ1-1	TRBV30	TRBD1	.	TGTGCCTGGAGTGTACAGGGGGGGGTCAACACTGAAGCTTTCTTT	CAWSVQGGVNTEAFF
TRBJ2-2	TRBV19	TRBD1	.	TGTGCCAGCAGTCCAAGGAGGACAGGGGGTATAGGGGAGCTGTTTTTT	CASSPRRTGGIGELFF
TRBJ1-4	TRBV7-9	.	.	TGTGCCAGCAGCTTAGGGCAGGCGGGTGAAAAACTGTTTTTT	CASSLGQAGEKLFF
TRBJ2-2	TRBV2	TRBD1	.	TGTGCCAGCGCGATGGGACAGACCACCGGGGAGCTGTTTTTT	CASAMGQTTGELFF
TRBJ2-1	TRBV9	.	.	TGTGCCAGCAGTTACCGGGTCAATGAGCAGTTCTTC	CASSYRVNEQFF
TRBJ2-3	TRBV19	.	.	TGTGCCAGTAGTACCCTAACAGTGCTCACAGATACGCAGTATTTT	CASSTLTVLTDTQYF
TRBJ1-4	TRBV18	.	few	TGTGCCAGCTCAGGGGGGAGTGAAAAACTGTTTTTT	CASSGGSEKLFF
TRBJ2-5	TRBV27	TRBD1	.	TGTGCCAGCAGTTTGGGTAGAGGGGGACAGGAAGAGACCCAGTACTTC	CASSLGRGGQEETQYF
TRBJ2-1	TRBV6-5	TRBD2	.	TGTGCCAGCAGGAGCGGGGGGTACACGGATGAGCAGTTCTTC	CASRSGGYTDEQFF
TRBJ1-1	TRBV2	.	.	TGTGCCAGCAGTGAAGAAGTCAGGGTGACTGAAGCTTTCTTT	CASSEEVRVTEAFF
TRBJ1-1	TRBV10-3	TRBD1	few	TGTGCCATCAGTGAAAGACAGGGACAGGCTGAAGCTTTCTTT	CAISERQGQAEAFF
TRBJ1-1	TRBV28	TRBD1	.	TGTGCCAGCAGTTTACCAGGGGGCCGGGGCACTGAAGCTTTCTTT	CASSLPGGRGTEAFF
TRBJ2-2	TRBV4-1	TRBD2	.	TGCGCCAGCAGCCTATCTAGCGGGGGGGACACCGGGGAGCTGTTTTTT	CASSLSSGGDTGELFF
TRBJ1-1	TRBV11-1	.	.	TGTGCCAGCAGCTATACTTCAGGGTTGGGGAAAGCTTTCTTT	CASSYTSGLGKAFF
TRBJ1-2	TRBV19	TRBD1	.	TGTGCCAGTAAGGGAGACAGGGGGCGAAGCTATGGCTACACCTTC	CASKGDRGRSYGYTF
TRBJ2-7	TRBV25-1	TRBD2	few	TGTGCCAGCAGTGAGACTAGCGGGACCACCTACGAGCAGTACTTC	CASSETSGTTYEQYF